The T cell receptor beta chain described here comes from a study of shared clonotypes between healthy human individuals. Overall study results and limits: Between a handful of donors, naive CD4 clonotypes were shared at a level of roughly 5.5%.

This clone has only one observation. What it binds is not known. In the authors' methods: Junction-only immunoSEQ sequences carried no quality scores, so filtering differed. Produced via immunoSEQ multiplex PCR; TCRdb's table is partial and in-frame only. The V and J calls and the clone size are those of that table, but D and trimming were determined from the DNA. Of more than 2,000,000 clones listed, approximately 95% are singletons. The V segment lost 6 bases and the J segment 5 bases; nucleotides outside the gene matches: 6. This CDR3 is built from 13 residues. Per the germline V gene, CDR1 is MNHNS and CDR2 is SASEGT.

The TCR sequence derives from a man between 18 and 35 years old in good health. Some clones in this sample may be carry-over from other donors' samples. This sequence joins TRBV6-1 and TRBJ1-1, with TRBD1 matching 7 bases. Sequencing was carried out using naive CD4+ T cells from PBMCs. Subset of the sample: CD45RA+ positively selected. CDR3 bases: TGTGCCAGCAGGGTACAGGGGATAACTGAAGCTTTCTTT. Protein product: CASRVQGITEAFF.